These 27 T cell receptor beta chains share one sample of origin, sequenced in a study of blood T cell repertoires in COVID-19. Produced via immunoSEQ multiplex PCR; TCRdb's table is partial and in-frame only. The data show some 180,000 clones, 70% to 85% seen once. The specimen sequenced was peripheral blood. The receptors shown here come from a human donor in a cohort sampled during active COVID-19.

Here the CDR3 reads CASSLAGGGYEQYF. CDR3 sequence (DNA): TGTGCCAGCAGCTTAGCTGGCGGGGGCTACGAGCAGTACTTC. V usage is TRBV7-9 and J usage is TRBJ2-7; 7 bases line up with TRBD2. Germline V gene data show CDR1 as SEHNR and CDR2 as FQNEAQ (reference sequence). V dropped 0 bases and J dropped 3; count of bases not matched to a gene: 2. The CDR3 has 14 residues.

The rearrangement links TRBV9 to TRBJ2-1, with 9 nucleotides matching TRBD2. The V segment lost 2 bases and the J segment 1 base; nucleotides outside the gene matches: 10. The CDR3 consists of 18 residues. Per germline, CDR1 SGDLS and CDR2 YYNGEE. The CDR3 DNA follows: TGTGCCAGCAGCGTGTACGGGGCGGGAGGGTTGTCCTACAATGAGCAGTTCTTC. Its translation is CASSVYGAGGLSYNEQFF.

The V and J genes are TRBV28 and TRBJ2-1; perhaps TRBD2 as D (5 bases). The CDR3 length is 15 residues. The germline gives CDR1 MDHEN, CDR2 SYDVKM. Trimming took off 3 bases at V and 0 bases at J, with 9 bases between the two ends. The CDR3 protein is CASSFGSASYNEQFF. The DNA for the CDR3 is TGTGCCAGCAGTTTTGGTAGCGCCTCCTACAATGAGCAGTTCTTC.

The rearrangement joins TRBV6-5 to TRBJ1-5; D remains unclear. The CDR3 sequence is 12 residues long. Germline CDR1 and CDR2: MNHEY and SVGAGI. V dropped 8 bases and J dropped 7 bases, with 12 bases sitting between them. Here the CDR3 DNA reads TGTGCCAGCGGCCTAATAGCCCAGCCCCAGCATTTT. Translating gives CASGLIAQPQHF.

CDR3 amino acids: CSVERDRKETQYF. CDR3 in DNA: TGCAGCGTTGAAAGGGACAGGAAAGAGACCCAGTACTTC. The rearrangement joins TRBV29-1 to TRBJ2-5, with 8 bases lining up with TRBD1. CDR1 and CDR2 (germline): SQVTM, ANQGSEA. V was clipped by 2 bases and J by 3 bases; unmatched bases: 2. The length of the CDR3 is 13 residues.

This clone was recorded only once. Here the CDR3 DNA reads TGTGCCACCAGTGAGGGGGGGCAAGTCTCAGATACGCAGTATTTT. Protein sequence: CATSEGGQVSDTQYF. The genes are TRBV24-1 and TRBJ2-3; the D gene is possibly TRBD2 (7 bases). Germline V lookup: CDR1 KGHDR, CDR2 SFDVKD. The length of the CDR3 is 15 residues. The ends were cut back, 4 bases at V and 4 bases at J, with 14 bases in the middle.

This chain joins TRBV2 and TRBJ1-3; 8 nucleotides align to TRBD1. The germline CDR1 and CDR2 sequences are SNHLY and FYNNEI. CDR3 size: 13 residues. After removal of 7 bases from V and 6 bases from J, the junction contained 5 bases not matched to a gene. CDR3 sequence (DNA): TGTGCCAGCACCCAGGACAGGGCAAACACCATATATTTT. It is translated as CASTQDRANTIYF.

The V and J genes are TRBV28 and TRBJ2-7, with D perhaps matching TRBD2 (5 bases). The CDR3 runs 16 residues. Germline V CDR1 and CDR2: MDHEN, SYDVKM. Trimming removed 6 bases from V and 1 base from J, with 19 bases in between. The CDR3 loop reads CASSPTLGGGSYEQYF. The CDR3 DNA follows: TGTGCCAGCAGCCCCACCCTGGGCGGAGGTTCCTACGAGCAGTACTTC.

The V gene is TRBV3-1 (or the pseudogene TRBV3-2), the J gene TRBJ2-1; 7 nucleotides match TRBD1. Germline CDR1 is LGHDT and CDR2 is YNNKEL (reference sequence). The CDR3 totals 18 residues. J lost 4 bases, V lost 4 bases, and 16 bases had no gene match. The CDR3 DNA sequence: TGTGCCAGCAGCCCGAGACAGGGACCCTATTCATGGTACAATGAGCAGTTCTTC. It specifies CASSPRQGPYSWYNEQFF.

This clone showed up just once. V is TRBV9 and J is TRBJ2-7, with 8 bases matching TRBD2. This CDR3 comprises 14 residues. V trimming: 4 bases; J trimming: 2 bases; junction bases outside the gene matches: 5. In germline, CDR1 is SGDLS, CDR2 YYNGEE. CDR3 nucleotide sequence: TGTGCCAGCAGCCCTACTAGCGGCCCCTACGAGCAGTACTTC. Residues: CASSPTSGPYEQYF.

As DNA, the CDR3 is TGTGCCACCAGCAGAGATGGGGGGGGGCGCACTGAAGCTTTCTTT. Translated: CATSRDGGGRTEAFF. The chain uses TRBV15 and TRBJ1-1; weak D call: TRBD1 (6 bases). V dropped 0 bases and J dropped 4 bases, with 12 bases sitting between them. CDR3 length: 15 residues. CDR1 is LNHNV, CDR2 YYDKDF, per germline (reference sequence).

This rearrangement joins TRBV15 to TRBJ1-2, with 8 bases fitting TRBD1. The CDR3 spans 14 residues. The germline V gene encodes CDR1 LNHNV and CDR2 YYDKDF (reference sequence). V trimming: 3 bases; J trimming: 8 bases; junction bases outside the gene matches: 8. The CDR3 DNA is TGTGCCACCAGCAGTGGGGACAGGATAGGCGGCTACACCTTC. Amino acid sequence: CATSSGDRIGGYTF.

The V and J genes are TRBV5-5 and TRBJ1-1, with unresolved D. Germline loops: CDR1 SGHKS, CDR2 YYEKEE (reference sequence). The germline V and J ends were trimmed by 1 base and 0 bases, with 13 bases remaining between them. The CDR3 is 16 amino acids. The CDR3 spells CASSLPTELLNTEAFF. CDR3 nucleotides: TGTGCCAGCAGCTTGCCTACTGAATTATTGAACACTGAAGCTTTCTTT.

The V call is TRBV29-1, the J call TRBJ1-5, with D possibly being TRBD1 (6 bases). This CDR3 spans 15 amino acids. Germline CDR1 and CDR2: SQVTM and ANQGSEA. V lost 4 bases and J lost 2, with 15 bases in between. The CDR3 sequence is CSVATGGGRNQPQHF. For the CDR3, the DNA is TGCAGCGTTGCCACAGGTGGGGGCCGCAATCAGCCCCAGCATTTT.

This chain connects TRBV11-2 to TRBJ2-1, with D unclear. V was pared by 1 base and J by 9 bases, with 4 bases between. The germline V gene encodes CDR1 SGHAT and CDR2 FQNNGV. The CDR3 runs to 11 residues. The CDR3 sequence is CASSLGAEQFF. Here the CDR3 DNA reads TGTGCCAGCAGCTTAGGGGCTGAGCAGTTCTTC.

This clone was counted a single time. This chain connects TRBV4-1 to TRBJ2-7; 7 positions match TRBD2. Germline V CDR1 and CDR2: MGHRA, YSYEKL. Germline trimming cut 0 bases from V and 5 bases from J; bases unmatched to any gene: 1. This CDR3 region has 13 residues. The CDR3 reads CASSQDGGDEQYF. CDR3 sequence (DNA): TGCGCCAGCAGCCAAGATGGGGGGGACGAGCAGTACTTC.

This rearrangement joins TRBV28 to TRBJ1-5; D gene unclear. CDR3 length equals 16 residues. Germline-derived CDR1 and CDR2 are MDHEN and SYDVKM. Trimming took off 6 bases at V and 1 base at J, with 16 bases between the two ends. The CDR3 spells CASSPIIHRSNQPQHF. The DNA for the CDR3 is TGTGCCAGCAGCCCTATTATACACAGAAGCAATCAGCCCCAGCATTTT.

The chain is built from TRBV30 and TRBJ1-5; D possibly corresponds to TRBD1 (5 bases). Germline V CDR1 and CDR2: GTSNPN, SVGIG (reference sequence). V lost 1 base and J lost 1, with 8 bases in between. The CDR3 runs 14 residues. CDR3 sequence reads: CAWSGTLSNQPQHF. The CDR3 nucleotides read TGTGCCTGGAGTGGGACACTCAGCAATCAGCCCCAGCATTTT.

The genes are TRBV2 and TRBJ2-7; possible D gene TRBD2, 6 bases. V shed 0 bases and J shed 3 bases, with 27 bases lying between them. The CDR3 consists of 20 residues. The germline CDR1 and CDR2 sequences are SNHLY and FYNNEI. The CDR3 region is CASSEARFFGSGGRYYEQYF. The CDR3 DNA is TGTGCCAGCAGTGAAGCGCGGTTTTTCGGTAGCGGAGGGAGATACTACGAGCAGTACTTC.

This chain connects TRBV19 to TRBJ2-1; 9 nucleotides align to TRBD2. J was trimmed by 7 bases and V by 7 bases; bases with no gene match: 14. CDR1 LNHDA and CDR2 SQIVND come from the germline V gene (reference sequence). The CDR3 is 16 amino acids. The CDR3 DNA reads TGTGCCAGTACCCCATACGGGCGGGAGGGCCAGAATGAGCAGTTCTTC. This gives the protein CASTPYGREGQNEQFF.

The chain is built from TRBV20-1 and TRBJ2-7; TRBD2 might be the D (5 bases). Germline lookup yields CDR1 DFQATT and CDR2 SNEGSKA (reference sequence). The CDR3 loop spans 11 amino acids. The CDR3 here is CKANAGYEQYF. In nucleotides, the CDR3 is TGCAAGGCTAACGCGGGCTACGAGCAGTACTTC.

The chain carries TRBV19 and TRBJ1-1, with TRBD1 matching over 8 bases. With V trimmed by 7 bases and J by 0 bases, 4 bases remained unmatched. The CDR3 has 14 residues. Germline V gene sequence: CDR1 LNHDA, CDR2 SQIVND (reference sequence). The CDR3 protein is CASTLDRVNTEAFF. The CDR3 DNA sequence: TGTGCCAGTACCCTGGACAGGGTGAACACTGAAGCTTTCTTT.

V and J are TRBV18 and TRBJ2-7, with D possibly TRBD1 on 6 matching bases. Germline V CDR1 and CDR2: KGHSH, LQKENI. The CDR3 runs 15 residues. The V end lost 0 bases, the J end lost 6 bases, and 15 bases lay between the germline ends. The CDR3 DNA is TGTGCCAGCTCACCACCTCTCCTCCAGGGGTCCGAGCAGTACTTC. Translation: CASSPPLLQGSEQYF.

The V call is TRBV5-8, the J call TRBJ1-1; TRBD1 matches at 8 bases. The CDR3 sequence is 14 residues long. The germline V gene has CDR1 SGHTS and CDR2 YDEGEE. After removal of 1 base from V and 4 bases from J, the junction contained 3 bases not matched to a gene. The CDR3: CASSLLDRGTEAFF. The CDR3 nucleotides read TGTGCCAGCAGCTTGTTAGACAGGGGCACTGAAGCTTTCTTT.

This sequence joins TRBV28 and TRBJ2-7; maybe TRBD1 (6 bases). The V end was cut by 7 bases, the J end by 2 bases, with 15 bases between. Germline V gene sequence: CDR1 MDHEN, CDR2 SYDVKM. The CDR3 consists of 14 residues. CDR3 coding DNA: TGTGCCAGCAACACAGGGTTTCGGGCCTACGAGCAGTACTTC. This encodes CASNTGFRAYEQYF. Combining the CDR3 with reference TRBV28 and TRBJ2-7 gives the whole variable domain DVKVTQSSRYLVKRTGEKVFLECVQDMDHENMFWYRQDPGLGLRLIYFSYDVKMKEKGDIPEGYSVSREKKERFSLILESASTNQTSMYLCASNTGFRAYEQYFGPGTRLTVT.

The chain employs TRBV19 and TRBJ2-1; 10 nucleotides match TRBD2. The germline V gene has CDR1 LNHDA and CDR2 SQIVND (reference sequence). The CDR3 sequence is 16 residues long. Unmatched junction bases numbered 7, after V lost 5 bases and J lost 3 bases. The CDR3 region is CASSFLAGEVYNEQFF. CDR3 DNA: TGTGCCAGTAGTTTTCTAGCGGGAGAGGTCTACAATGAGCAGTTCTTC.

The rearrangement uses TRBV6-5 and TRBJ2-2; 11 bases are a match to TRBD2. The germline gives CDR1 MNHEY, CDR2 SVGAGI. Unmatched junction bases numbered 2, after V lost 2 bases and J lost 6 bases. This CDR3 is built from 15 residues. The CDR3: CASSYTSGSPGELFF. The DNA for the CDR3 is TGTGCCAGCAGTTACACTAGCGGGAGCCCCGGGGAGCTGTTTTTT.